This is a list of T cell receptor beta chains from one sample in a study of T cells in localized non-small cell lung cancer. The protocol was immunoSEQ multiplex PCR, while the TCRdb copy is restricted to in-frame clones and leaves out a portion. The sample contains 3,500 to 4,500 clones, over 25% of which appear only once. Sequencing used lung tumor tissue, obtained before any cancer treatment. The receptors were gathered from a man between 40 and 69 years old with stage II lung adenocarcinoma. Both conserved end residues are part of each CDR3.

j_call: TRBJ2-5
cdr3_length: 13
v_call: TRBV30
cdr3_aa: CAWRAGNQETQYF

j_call: TRBJ2-3
cdr3_length: 14
v_call: TRBV6-8
cdr3_aa: CASSLLGRTDTQYF

j_call: TRBJ1-3
cdr3_length: 13
v_call: TRBV30
cdr3_aa: CAWEGQSGNTIYF

j_call: TRBJ2-2
cdr3_length: 14
v_call: TRBV6-8
cdr3_aa: CASAEQGNVGELFF

j_call: TRBJ2-2
cdr3_length: 15
v_call: TRBV5-1
cdr3_aa: CASTVGGAYTGELFF

j_call: TRBJ2-1
cdr3_length: 14
v_call: TRBV6-8
cdr3_aa: CASSAPGGVSEQFF

j_call: TRBJ1-4
cdr3_length: 15
v_call: TRBV6-8
cdr3_aa: CASTRGFRGDEKLFF

j_call: TRBJ1-1
cdr3_length: 14
v_call: TRBV6-8
cdr3_aa: CASSYGDMNTEAFF

j_call: TRBJ2-1
cdr3_length: 15
v_call: TRBV11-3
cdr3_aa: CASSISGGAYNEQFF

j_call: TRBJ2-5
cdr3_length: 14
v_call: TRBV11-3
cdr3_aa: CASTLSPTEETQYF

j_call: TRBJ1-2
cdr3_length: 14
v_call: TRBV11-3
cdr3_aa: CASSLLAGYGGYTF

j_call: TRBJ1-1
cdr3_length: 16
v_call: TRBV28
cdr3_aa: CASSLQDLIVNTEAFF

j_call: TRBJ1-1
cdr3_length: 14
v_call: TRBV11-3
cdr3_aa: CASSLVQGDTEAFF

j_call: TRBJ1-1
cdr3_length: 14
v_call: TRBV30
cdr3_aa: CAWNEGSRGFEAFF

j_call: TRBJ1-3
cdr3_length: 18
v_call: TRBV11-3
cdr3_aa: CASSPMTASTISGNTIYF

j_call: TRBJ2-2
cdr3_length: 14
v_call: TRBV11-3
cdr3_aa: CASSLDTNTGELFF

j_call: TRBJ1-1
cdr3_length: 14
v_call: TRBV6-8
cdr3_aa: CASSRRGRDTEAFF

j_call: TRBJ1-4
cdr3_length: 17
v_call: TRBV9
cdr3_aa: CASSSTWSGADNEKLFF

j_call: TRBJ2-7
cdr3_length: 14
v_call: TRBV6-8
cdr3_aa: CASLASDSTYEQYF

j_call: TRBJ1-4
cdr3_length: 12
v_call: TRBV9
cdr3_aa: CASRWGNEKLFF

j_call: TRBJ2-1
cdr3_length: 17
v_call: TRBV6-1
cdr3_aa: CASSEAMLAGGRYEQFF

j_call: TRBJ1-5
cdr3_length: 14
v_call: TRBV6-8
cdr3_aa: CASRPQRGDQPQHF

j_call: TRBJ2-2
cdr3_length: 15
v_call: TRBV11-3
cdr3_aa: CASTPGIRDTGELFF

j_call: TRBJ1-1
cdr3_length: 15
v_call: TRBV28
cdr3_aa: CASSSPSVGNTEAFF

j_call: TRBJ1-3
cdr3_length: 15
v_call: TRBV15
cdr3_aa: CATSRERGPGNTIYF

j_call: TRBJ1-1
cdr3_length: 12
v_call: TRBV9
cdr3_aa: CASSVGDTEAFF